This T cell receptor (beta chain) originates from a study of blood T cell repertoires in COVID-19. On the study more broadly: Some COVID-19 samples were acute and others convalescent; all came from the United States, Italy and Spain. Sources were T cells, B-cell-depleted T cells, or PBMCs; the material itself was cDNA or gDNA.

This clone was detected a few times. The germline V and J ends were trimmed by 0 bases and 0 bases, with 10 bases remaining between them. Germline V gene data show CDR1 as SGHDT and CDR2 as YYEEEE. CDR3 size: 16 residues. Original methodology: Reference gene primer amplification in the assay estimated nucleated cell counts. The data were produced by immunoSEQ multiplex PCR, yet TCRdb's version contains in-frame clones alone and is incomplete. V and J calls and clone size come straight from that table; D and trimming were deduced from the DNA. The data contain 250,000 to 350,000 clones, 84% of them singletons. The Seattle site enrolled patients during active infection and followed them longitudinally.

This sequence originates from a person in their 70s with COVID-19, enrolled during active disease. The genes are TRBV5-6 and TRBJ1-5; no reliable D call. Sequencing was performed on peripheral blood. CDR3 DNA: TGTGCCAGCAGCTTGGCGGGATCCCCTAGCAATCAGCCCCAGCATTTT. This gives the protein CASSLAGSPSNQPQHF.